The sequence of this TCR beta chain was determined in a study of shared clonotypes between healthy human individuals. Using immunoSEQ multiplex PCR, the repertoire was profiled, and TCRdb retains in-frame clones only, with some absent. The sample shows about 670,000 clones, 72% of them seen only once. V gave up 4 bases and J gave up 5 bases; unmatched junction bases: 16. The CDR3 extends over 18 amino acids. Germline CDR1 is SQVTM and CDR2 is ANQGSEA. The TCR originated in a young woman in good health. The J gene is TRBJ2-3, the V gene TRBV29-1; 12 bases agree with TRBD2. The sample comprised memory CD4+ T cells sorted from blood. Subset noted: CD45RA-negative fraction. The CDR3 DNA follows: TGCAGCGTTGCCCGACTGGGGCCACTAGCGGGAGGCGGAGATACGCAGTATTTT. Protein sequence: CSVARLGPLAGGGDTQYF.